This is a list of T cell receptor beta chains from one sample in a study of identifying expanded T cells in peripheral blood. Libraries were prepared by immunoSEQ multiplex PCR; TCRdb keeps only in-frame clonotypes and omits some of them. The profile covers about 100,000 clones, with around 88% appearing a single time and 15% to 20% taken by the ten largest. The sample taken for sequencing was blood. Receptors originate from a person aged 18 to 75 in good health. Both conserved end residues are part of each CDR3. D genes are given only for firm matches. Where a row states a size, it is once, few, many or the class of an expanded clone; other rows omit it.

clone_size	v_call	d_call	j_call	cdr3_nt	cdr3_aa
NA	TRBV6-1	NA	TRBJ2-7	TGTGCCAGCAGGTCAGTCCGTGCCTCCTACGAGCAGTACTTC	CASRSVRASYEQYF
NA	TRBV6-1	TRBD1	TRBJ2-7	TGTGCCATATCCCTGGGGGCCAGGGGGCTATACGAGCAGTACTTC	CAISLGARGLYEQYF
NA	TRBV16	TRBD1	TRBJ1-2	TGTGCCAGCAGCCAAAGGCAGGGGGATGGCTACACCTTC	CASSQRQGDGYTF
once	TRBV15	NA	TRBJ1-3	TGTGCCACCAGCAGAGGGAAGGGATCCTCTGGAAACACCATATATTTT	CATSRGKGSSGNTIYF
NA	TRBV7-2	TRBD2	TRBJ2-6	TGTGCCAGCAGCTTAGCGGGGGGGACCAGCTCTGGGGCCAACGTCCTGACTTTC	CASSLAGGTSSGANVLTF
NA	TRBV2	NA	TRBJ2-3	TGTGCCAGCAGTCCCAATGGGATAGCAGATACGCAGTATTTT	CASSPNGIADTQYF
NA	TRBV19	NA	TRBJ2-5	TGTGCCATTCCAGGGTCGAATCAAGAGACCCAGTACTTC	CAIPGSNQETQYF
NA	TRBV13	NA	TRBJ2-7	TGTGCCAGCAGTTCCGCCCCCTACGAGCAGTACTTC	CASSSAPYEQYF
NA	TRBV5-6	NA	TRBJ1-2	TGTGCCAGCAGCTTGGAACAGGGAGGTGGCTACACCTTC	CASSLEQGGGYTF
NA	TRBV18	TRBD1	TRBJ2-5	TGTGCCAGCTCACCGGCAGGGGGTCCAGAGACCCAGTACTTC	CASSPAGGPETQYF
NA	TRBV28	NA	TRBJ2-3	TGTGCCAGCAGAGAGCAGGGCGGCACAGATACGCAGTATTTT	CASREQGGTDTQYF
NA	TRBV20-1	NA	TRBJ2-7	TGCAGTGTGGGGAGCTACGAGCAGTACTTC	CSVGSYEQYF
NA	TRBV7-2	TRBD2	TRBJ2-3	TGTGCCAGCAGCACACTAGCGGGTCTTGATACGCAGTATTTT	CASSTLAGLDTQYF
NA	TRBV4-3	NA	TRBJ1-5	TGCGCCAGCAGCCAAGATCTGTTCTATAGCAATCAGCCCCAGCATTTT	CASSQDLFYSNQPQHF
NA	TRBV7-9	NA	TRBJ2-3	TGTGCCAGCAGCTTCAGGGTCCCTAGCACAGATACGCAGTATTTT	CASSFRVPSTDTQYF
NA	TRBV7-2	NA	TRBJ2-2	TGTGCCAGCAGCTTAGGGGGGTCCTACACCGGGGAGCTGTTTTTT	CASSLGGSYTGELFF
NA	TRBV7-2	NA	TRBJ2-7	TGTGCCAGCAGCTTAGTTCTGAGGAGCGACGAGCAGTACTTC	CASSLVLRSDEQYF
NA	TRBV6-5	NA	TRBJ2-3	TGTGCCAGCAGTTACATTAGTGCGAGCACAGATACGCAGTATTTT	CASSYISASTDTQYF
NA	TRBV7-2	NA	TRBJ1-2	TGTGCCAGCAGCTTAGCCAGCGTTGGTTTTCTGGGCTACACCTTC	CASSLASVGFLGYTF
once	TRBV11-2	NA	TRBJ2-7	TGTGCCAGCAGCTTGTCTAGACCCTACGAGCAGTACTTC	CASSLSRPYEQYF
NA	TRBV2	NA	TRBJ2-7	TGTGCCAGCAGGACAGGCCCCGGGGGTAACTGGGACTTC	CASRTGPGGNWDF
NA	TRBV7-9	NA	TRBJ1-2	TGTGCCAGCAGCTTAGGAGGGGATGGCTACACCTTC	CASSLGGDGYTF
NA	TRBV7-2	TRBD1	TRBJ2-5	TGTGCCAGCAGCTTGCAGGGGGCCGGGGAGACCCAGTACTTC	CASSLQGAGETQYF
NA	TRBV4-3	NA	TRBJ2-2	TGCGCCAGCAGCCATGGAAGGAACACCGGGGAGCTGTTTTTT	CASSHGRNTGELFF
NA	TRBV6-6	NA	TRBJ2-1	TGTGCCAGCAGTTATTTTAGGGGGTGGGAGCAGTTCTTC	CASSYFRGWEQFF
NA	TRBV27	TRBD1	TRBJ1-6	TGTGCCAGCAGTTTGAGGGACAGGGGGGGAAATTCACCCCTCCACTTT	CASSLRDRGGNSPLHF
NA	TRBV7-9	NA	TRBJ2-7	TGTGCCAGCAGCCTCATAGGGGGAGGCTACGAGCAGTACTTC	CASSLIGGGYEQYF
NA	TRBV7-2	NA	TRBJ1-1	TGTGCCAGCAGCTTCGGTACTGAAGCTTTCTTT	CASSFGTEAFF
NA	TRBV4-1	NA	TRBJ1-1	TGCGCCAGCAGCCTCGCTCAGGGTTTGAACACTGAAGCTTTCTTT	CASSLAQGLNTEAFF
NA	TRBV7-8	NA	TRBJ2-1	TGTGCCAGCAGTCAAGAGGGGCTTAAGTACAATGAGCAGTTCTTC	CASSQEGLKYNEQFF
NA	TRBV21-1	NA	TRBJ2-5	TGTGCCAGCAGCAACGGGACAGACCACCAAGAGACCCAGTACTTC	CASSNGTDHQETQYF
NA	TRBV7-9	TRBD2	TRBJ2-1	TGTGCCAGCAGCCCTCTAGCGGGGGGCCACCTCATCAATGAGCAGTTCTTC	CASSPLAGGHLINEQFF
NA	TRBV2	NA	TRBJ2-1	TGTGCCAGCACCGGATATTCCCCCCTACAATCCTCGCAGTTCTTC	CASTGYSPLQSSQFF
NA	TRBV5-8	NA	TRBJ2-5	TGTGCCAGCACAAACCAAGAGACCCAGTACTTC	CASTNQETQYF
few	TRBV9	TRBD1	TRBJ1-2	TGTGCCAGCACCCAAACGACAGGGAGGCACTATGGCTACACCTTC	CASTQTTGRHYGYTF
NA	TRBV6-5	NA	TRBJ2-5	TGTGCCAGCAGACCAACGGAGGGGATTGGAGCGGCCCAGTACTTC	CASRPTEGIGAAQYF
NA	TRBV5-1	TRBD2	TRBJ2-7	TGCGCCAGCAGCTTGGGGCAGGGACTATCCTACGAGCAGTACTTC	CASSLGQGLSYEQYF
once	TRBV9	NA	TRBJ2-1	TGTGCCAGCAGCGTCTCGGAACAGGCTAATGAGCAGTTCTTC	CASSVSEQANEQFF